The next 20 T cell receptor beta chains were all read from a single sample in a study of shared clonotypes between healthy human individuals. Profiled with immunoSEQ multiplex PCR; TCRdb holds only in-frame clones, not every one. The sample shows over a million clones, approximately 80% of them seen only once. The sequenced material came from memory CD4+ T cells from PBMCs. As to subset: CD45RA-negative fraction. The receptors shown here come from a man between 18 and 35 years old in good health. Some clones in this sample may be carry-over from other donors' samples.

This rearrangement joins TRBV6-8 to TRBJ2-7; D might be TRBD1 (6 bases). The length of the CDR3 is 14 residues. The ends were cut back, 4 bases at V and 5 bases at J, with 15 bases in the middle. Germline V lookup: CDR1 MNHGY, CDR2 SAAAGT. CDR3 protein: CASSSGMDSNEQYF. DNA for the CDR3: TGTGCCAGCAGTTCGGGGATGGACAGTAACGAGCAGTACTTC.

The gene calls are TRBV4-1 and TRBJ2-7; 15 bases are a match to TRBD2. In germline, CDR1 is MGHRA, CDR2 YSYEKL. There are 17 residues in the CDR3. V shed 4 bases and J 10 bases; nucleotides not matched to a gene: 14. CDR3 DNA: TGCGCCAGCAGCCCTGGGACTAGCGGGAGGACGAATCAGTACCAGTACTTC. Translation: CASSPGTSGRTNQYQYF.

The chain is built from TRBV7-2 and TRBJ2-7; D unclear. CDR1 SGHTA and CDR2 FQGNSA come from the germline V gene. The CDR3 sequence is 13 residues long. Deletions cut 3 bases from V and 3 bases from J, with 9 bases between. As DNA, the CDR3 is TGTGCCAGCAGCTTGCTTGGGATCTACGAGCAGTACTTC. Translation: CASSLLGIYEQYF. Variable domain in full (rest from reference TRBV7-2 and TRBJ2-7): GAGVSQSPSNKVTEKGKDVELRCDPISGHTALYWYRQSLGQGLEFLIYFQGNSAPDKSGLPSDRFSAERTGGSVSTLTIQRTQQEDSAVYLCASSLLGIYEQYFGPGTRLTVT.

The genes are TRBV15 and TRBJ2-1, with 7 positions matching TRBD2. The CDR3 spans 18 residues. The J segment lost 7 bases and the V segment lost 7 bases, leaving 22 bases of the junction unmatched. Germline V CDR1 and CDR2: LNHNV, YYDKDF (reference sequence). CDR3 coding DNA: TGTGCCACCACGGCCGGAAGGTGGGAGGGAATCGGGGCGAATGAGCAGTTCTTC. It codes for CATTAGRWEGIGANEQFF.

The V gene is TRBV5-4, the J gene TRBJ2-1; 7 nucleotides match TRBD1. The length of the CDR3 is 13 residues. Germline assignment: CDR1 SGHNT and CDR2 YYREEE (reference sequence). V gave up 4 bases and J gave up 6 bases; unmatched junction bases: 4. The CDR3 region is CASSRRDSNEQFF. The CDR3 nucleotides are TGTGCCAGCAGCCGACGGGACAGCAATGAGCAGTTCTTC.

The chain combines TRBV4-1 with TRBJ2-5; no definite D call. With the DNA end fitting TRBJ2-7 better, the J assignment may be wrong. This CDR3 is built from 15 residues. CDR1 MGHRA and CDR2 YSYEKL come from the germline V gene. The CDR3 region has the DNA TGCGCCAGCAGCCAAGTATCAACCAGGCACTACGAGCAGTACTTC. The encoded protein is CASSQVSTRHYEQYF.

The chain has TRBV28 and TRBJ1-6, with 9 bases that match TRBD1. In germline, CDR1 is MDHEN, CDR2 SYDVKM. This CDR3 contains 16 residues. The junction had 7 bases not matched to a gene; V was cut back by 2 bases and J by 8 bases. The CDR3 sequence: CASSLSLGQGHSPLHF. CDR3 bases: TGTGCCAGCAGTTTAAGTCTGGGACAGGGACATTCACCCCTCCACTTT.

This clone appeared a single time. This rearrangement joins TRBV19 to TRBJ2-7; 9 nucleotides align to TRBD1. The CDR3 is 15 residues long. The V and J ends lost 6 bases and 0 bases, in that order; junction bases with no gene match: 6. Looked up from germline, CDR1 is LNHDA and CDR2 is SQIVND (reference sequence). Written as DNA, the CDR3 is TGTGCCAGTAGAAGGGGGACAGGGAGCTCCTACGAGCAGTACTTC. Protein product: CASRRGTGSSYEQYF.

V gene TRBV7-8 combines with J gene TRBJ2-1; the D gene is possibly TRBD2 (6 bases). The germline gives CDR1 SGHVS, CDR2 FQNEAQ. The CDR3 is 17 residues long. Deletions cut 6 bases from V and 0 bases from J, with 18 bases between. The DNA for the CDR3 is TGTGCCAGCAGTTTCGCGGGAAGGTCGTCCTCCTACAATGAGCAGTTCTTC. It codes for CASSFAGRSSSYNEQFF. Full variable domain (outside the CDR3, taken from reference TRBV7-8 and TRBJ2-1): GAGVSQSPRYKVAKRGQDVALRCDPISGHVSLFWYQQALGQGPEFLTYFQNEAQLDKSGLPSDRFFAERPEGSVSTLKIQRTQQEDSAVYLCASSFAGRSSSYNEQFFGPGTRLTVL.

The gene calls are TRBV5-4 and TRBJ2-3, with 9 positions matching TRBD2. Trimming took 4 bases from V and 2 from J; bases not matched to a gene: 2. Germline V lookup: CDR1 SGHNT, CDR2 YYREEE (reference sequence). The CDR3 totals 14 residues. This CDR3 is CASSRTSDTDTQYF. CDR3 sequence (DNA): TGTGCCAGCAGCCGGACTAGCGACACAGATACGCAGTATTTT.

Here the CDR3 DNA reads TGTGCCAGCAGCACAGGGGAAGCTAACTATGGCTACACCTTC. This codes for CASSTGEANYGYTF. V and J are TRBV7-8 and TRBJ1-2, with 7 nucleotides matching TRBD1. CDR3 length: 14 amino acids. With V trimmed by 5 bases and J by 0 bases, 3 bases remained unmatched. From germline, CDR1 is SGHVS and CDR2 FQNEAQ.

DNA of the CDR3: TGTGCCAGCAGCCAGGACGGAAACTATGGCTACACCTTC. It yields the protein CASSQDGNYGYTF. The chain couples TRBV5-4 to TRBJ1-2; D gene unclear. Trimming cost V 4 bases and J 2 bases, with 9 bases left between them. The length of the CDR3 is 13 residues. Per germline, CDR1 SGHNT and CDR2 YYREEE (reference sequence).

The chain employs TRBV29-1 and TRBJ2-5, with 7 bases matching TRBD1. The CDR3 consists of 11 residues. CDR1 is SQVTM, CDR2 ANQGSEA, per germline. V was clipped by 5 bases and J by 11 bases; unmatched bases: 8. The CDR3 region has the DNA TGCAGCGTTATCACCGGACAGGAGCAGTACTTC. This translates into CSVITGQEQYF.

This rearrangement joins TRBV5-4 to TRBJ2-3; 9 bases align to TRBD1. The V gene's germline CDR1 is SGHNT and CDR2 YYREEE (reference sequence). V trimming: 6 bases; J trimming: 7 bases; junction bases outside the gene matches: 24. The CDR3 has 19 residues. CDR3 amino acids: CASTPRGAPGQGVENTQYF. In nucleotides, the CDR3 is TGTGCCAGCACCCCTCGGGGGGCGCCGGGACAGGGAGTGGAGAATACGCAGTATTTT.

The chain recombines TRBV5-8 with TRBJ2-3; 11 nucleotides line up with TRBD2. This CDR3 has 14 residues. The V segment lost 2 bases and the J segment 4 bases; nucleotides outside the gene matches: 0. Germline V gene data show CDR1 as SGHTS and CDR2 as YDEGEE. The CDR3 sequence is CASSFSGRADTQYF. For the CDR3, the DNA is TGTGCCAGCAGCTTTAGCGGGAGGGCAGATACGCAGTATTTT.

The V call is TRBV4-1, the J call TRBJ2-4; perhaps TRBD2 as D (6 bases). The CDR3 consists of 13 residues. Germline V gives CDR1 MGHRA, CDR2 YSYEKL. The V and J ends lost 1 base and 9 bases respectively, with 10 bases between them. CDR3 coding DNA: TGCGCCAGCAGCCAAGCTAGCGCGGCCATTCAGTACTTC. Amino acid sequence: CASSQASAAIQYF.

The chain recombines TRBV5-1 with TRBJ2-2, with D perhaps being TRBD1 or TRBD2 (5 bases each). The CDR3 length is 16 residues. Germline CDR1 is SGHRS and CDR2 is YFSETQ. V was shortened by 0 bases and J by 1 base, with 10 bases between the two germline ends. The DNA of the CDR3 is TGCGCCAGCAGCTTGGCCACTGGGGGGAACACCGGGGAGCTGTTTTTT. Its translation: CASSLATGGNTGELFF.

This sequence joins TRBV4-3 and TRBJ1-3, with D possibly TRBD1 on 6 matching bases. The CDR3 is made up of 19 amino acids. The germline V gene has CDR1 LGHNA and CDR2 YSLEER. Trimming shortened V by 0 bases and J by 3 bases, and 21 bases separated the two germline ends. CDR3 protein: CASSQESEPALGGGNTIYF. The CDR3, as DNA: TGCGCCAGCAGCCAAGAGAGTGAACCCGCTCTAGGGGGTGGAAACACCATATATTTT.

The CDR3 reads CASSFRQGSDTQYF. DNA for the CDR3: TGTGCCAGCAGCTTCCGGCAGGGGTCAGATACGCAGTATTTT. This rearrangement joins TRBV7-3 to TRBJ2-3, with D maybe TRBD1 (6 bases). Trimming shortened V by 3 bases and J by 4 bases, and 11 bases separated the two germline ends. The CDR3 extends over 14 amino acids. Germline V gene sequence: CDR1 SGHTA, CDR2 FQGTGA.

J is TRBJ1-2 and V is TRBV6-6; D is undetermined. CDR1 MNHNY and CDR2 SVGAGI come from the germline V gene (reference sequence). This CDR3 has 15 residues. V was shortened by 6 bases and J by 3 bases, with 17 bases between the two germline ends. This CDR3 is CASSSTTQTDYGYTF. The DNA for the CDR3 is TGTGCCAGCAGCTCTACGACCCAGACGGACTATGGCTACACCTTC.